This TCR beta chain was documented in a study of CD8 T cells in ankylosing spondylitis. Study results and limitations: Characteristic of ankylosing spondylitis blood, it appeared, was a TCR beta motif comprising several highly homologous variants. It was reported that disease-linked clones were significantly enriched in matched ankylosing spondylitis synovial fluid.

Germline V gives CDR1 LGHDT, CDR2 YNNKEL (reference sequence). The CDR3 contains 16 residues. J gave up 1 base and V 4 bases, and 6 bases lay outside the gene matches. TCRdb reprocessed the 5' RACE reads via MiXCR and lists one record per CDR3 protein. The table records 450,000 to 550,000 distinct CDR3 sequences, 5.3% of them present only once. This clonotype has a count of ten or more. As yet, its antigen is unknown. The V call is TRBV3-1, the J call TRBJ2-7, with 11 positions matching TRBD1. Source material: blood, either unsorted or a sorted T cell fraction (not recorded which). This clonotype originated in a male donor with ankylosing spondylitis. As DNA, the CDR3 is TGTGCCAGCAGCCCCCCCGGACAGGGGGCTTCCTACGAGCAGTACTTC. Amino acid sequence: CASSPPGQGASYEQYF.